These T cell receptor beta chains were read from a single sample in a study of T cells after yellow fever vaccination. TCRdb redid the calling of the 5' RACE reads with MiXCR, one entry per CDR3 protein. Here the sample spans under 400,000 distinct CDR3 sequences, around 13% being singletons. This sample comprised CD4+ T cells sorted from PBMCs, obtained 15 days after the yellow fever booster vaccination. The receptors derive from a man between 18 and 29 years old who received the YFV17D yellow fever vaccine. CDR3s include the opening cysteine and the closing phenylalanine or tryptophan. The order of the fields is V gene, J gene, CDR3 protein.

v_gene: TRBV29-1; j_gene: TRBJ2-5; CDR3aa: CSVDGQLQETQYF
v_gene: TRBV25-1; j_gene: TRBJ1-6; CDR3aa: CASSPNPGGRLDSYNSPLHF
v_gene: TRBV4-3; j_gene: TRBJ1-2; CDR3aa: CASSQDDRGVDYTF
v_gene: TRBV6-2/TRBV6-3; j_gene: TRBJ1-5; CDR3aa: CASRTNAGTREYQPQHF
v_gene: TRBV25-1; j_gene: TRBJ1-2; CDR3aa: CASSEWSAHGYTF
v_gene: TRBV19; j_gene: TRBJ1-6; CDR3aa: CASRRGINSPLHF
v_gene: TRBV7-3; j_gene: TRBJ1-1; CDR3aa: CASSTGQGGAAFF
v_gene: TRBV4-3; j_gene: TRBJ2-5; CDR3aa: CASSQEDPGTQYF
v_gene: TRBV7-3; j_gene: TRBJ2-6; CDR3aa: CAGKAANSGANVLTF
v_gene: TRBV20-1; j_gene: TRBJ2-3; CDR3aa: CSVLSGGTDTQYF
v_gene: TRBV5-4; j_gene: TRBJ2-5; CDR3aa: CASSFIVGGPQETQYF
v_gene: TRBV20-1; j_gene: TRBJ1-5; CDR3aa: CSARSSINQPQHF
v_gene: TRBV5-1; j_gene: TRBJ2-7; CDR3aa: CASSAQAGVASYEQYF
v_gene: TRBV20-1; j_gene: TRBJ2-5; CDR3aa: CSAPGAGAETQYF
v_gene: TRBV21-1; j_gene: TRBJ2-1; CDR3aa: CASSIIRGGRQFF
v_gene: TRBV15; j_gene: TRBJ1-2; CDR3aa: CATSRGAGKGGYTF
v_gene: TRBV9; j_gene: TRBJ1-1; CDR3aa: CASSVSPTGNTEAFF
v_gene: TRBV3-1; j_gene: TRBJ2-4; CDR3aa: CASSQESGASLNIQYF
v_gene: TRBV5-1; j_gene: TRBJ2-5; CDR3aa: CASSSVSQLQETQYF
v_gene: TRBV15; j_gene: TRBJ2-1; CDR3aa: CATSRETSGGQFF
v_gene: TRBV27; j_gene: TRBJ1-2; CDR3aa: CASRPTGAVGGYTF
v_gene: TRBV11-3; j_gene: TRBJ2-1; CDR3aa: CASSHGGTSGGMGDEQFF
v_gene: TRBV6-2/TRBV6-3; j_gene: TRBJ2-2; CDR3aa: CASSYTGGGTGELFF
v_gene: TRBV5-1; j_gene: TRBJ2-3; CDR3aa: CASSLETGVTDTQYF
v_gene: TRBV5-1; j_gene: TRBJ2-3; CDR3aa: CASSSMGQESDTQYF
v_gene: TRBV2; j_gene: TRBJ1-1; CDR3aa: CASSEQGFTEAFF
v_gene: TRBV3-1; j_gene: TRBJ2-7; CDR3aa: CASSHDISYEQYF
v_gene: TRBV4-2; j_gene: TRBJ2-6; CDR3aa: CASSRRTSGDPGANVLTF